The clone carrying this T cell receptor beta chain was seen a few times. The sample holds other DNA sequences that translate to the same CDR3. These data belong to a study of shared clonotypes between healthy human individuals. Naive-designated CD8 cells lacked CD45RO, were positively enriched for CCR7, and omitted terminally differentiated effector memory CD45RA+ cells. Authors' analysis steps: Junction-only sequences produced by ImmunoSEQ had no quality scores, so filtering differed. TCRdb keeps only in-frame clones here, not all; method: immunoSEQ multiplex PCR. That table supplies the V and J calls and clone size; D and trimming were determined from the DNA. The sample lists more than 2 million clones; 85% to 95% were seen once. V was pared by 4 bases and J by 3 bases, with 7 bases between. This CDR3 comprises 13 residues. Germline lookup yields CDR1 LNHDA and CDR2 SQIVND (reference sequence).

Sequencing was carried out using naive CD8+ T cells sorted from blood. The chain combines TRBV19 with TRBJ1-5; D is unresolved. The sequence was collected from a man between 18 and 29 years old in good health. CDR3 nucleotides: TGTGCCAGTAGTAGGACGATCAATCAGCCCCAGCATTTT. Its translation is CASSRTINQPQHF.